This record covers a single TCR beta chain. This entry belongs to a study of blood T cell repertoires in COVID-19. TCRdb's table, derived via immunoSEQ multiplex PCR, lists solely in-frame clones and lacks some. The sample contains about 55,000 clones, around 70% of which appear only once. The CDR3 is made up of 14 amino acids. Germline V gene lookup returns CDR1 ENHRY and CDR2 SYGVKD. The junction had 9 bases not matched to a gene; V was cut back by 8 bases and J by 9 bases. The V gene is TRBV10-3, the J gene TRBJ2-1; 11 bases are shared with TRBD1. The sequenced sample consisted of peripheral blood. The sequence derives from a woman aged 70-85 years with acute or convalescent COVID-19. This CDR3 is CAIRPGQGGGEQFF. Here the CDR3 DNA reads TGTGCCATCCGCCCGGGACAGGGGGGAGGTGAGCAGTTCTTC.